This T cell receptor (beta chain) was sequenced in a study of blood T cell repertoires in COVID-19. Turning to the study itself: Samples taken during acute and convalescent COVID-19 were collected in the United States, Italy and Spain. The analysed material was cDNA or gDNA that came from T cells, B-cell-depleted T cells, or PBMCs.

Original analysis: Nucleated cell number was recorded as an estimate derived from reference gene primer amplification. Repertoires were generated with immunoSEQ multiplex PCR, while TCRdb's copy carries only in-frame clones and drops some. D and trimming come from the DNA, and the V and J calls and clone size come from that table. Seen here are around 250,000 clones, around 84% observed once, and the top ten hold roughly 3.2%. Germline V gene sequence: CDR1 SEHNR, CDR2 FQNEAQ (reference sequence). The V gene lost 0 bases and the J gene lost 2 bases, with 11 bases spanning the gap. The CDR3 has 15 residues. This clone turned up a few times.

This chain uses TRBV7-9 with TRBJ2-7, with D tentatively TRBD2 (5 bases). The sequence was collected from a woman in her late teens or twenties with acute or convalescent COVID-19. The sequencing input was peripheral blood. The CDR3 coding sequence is TGTGCCAGCAGCTTAGCAGCCACCGGGACCTACGAGCAGTACTTC. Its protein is CASSLAATGTYEQYF. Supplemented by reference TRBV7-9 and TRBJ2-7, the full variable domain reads DTGVSQNPRHKITKRGQNVTFRCDPISEHNRLYWYRQTLGQGPEFLTYFQNEAQLEKSRLLSDRFSAERPKGSFSTLEIQRTEQGDSAMYLCASSLAATGTYEQYFGPGTRLTVT.